The present TCR beta chain was sequenced within a study of human T cells and chemical hapten exposure. Stated time point: pre-sensitization, week 0. As to treatment: therapeutic diphenylcyclopropenone sensitization with weekly scalp DPC. TCRdb reanalysed the RACE reads using MiXCR and keeps one entry per CDR3 protein. The table shows 280,000 or so distinct CDR3 sequences, with around 7% occurring only once. The CDR3 totals 14 residues. The V call is TRBV21-1, the J call TRBJ2-5; the DNA was not used to check the table's D call, TRBD1. TRBV21-1 is annotated as a pseudogene. The input for sequencing was whole blood, taken in connection with sensitization to the hapten diphenylcyclopropenone (DPC). This TCR was recovered from a man younger than 30 with alopecia areata. Some clones in this sample may be carry-over from other donors' samples. The CDR3 sequence is CASNAPGPHGTQYF. The CDR3 region has the DNA TGTGCCAGCAATGCCCCGGGTCCCCATGGGACCCAGTACTTC.